The 20 T cell receptor beta chains presented below share a single source sample, sequenced in a study of blood T cell repertoires in COVID-19 (TCRdb year 2020). The library came from the immunoSEQ multiplex PCR assay. The immuneACCESS repertoire file appears here via TCRdb, limited to in-frame rearrangements. These files lack a portion of the clones; in checked studies, under half of the deficit traces to unresolved V genes, and the cause of the others is not known. The sample yields approximately 250,000 clones; around nine tenths were counted once. The ten largest clones take up around 1.7% of the sample. What was sequenced was peripheral blood. These receptors were collected from an older woman who had recovered from COVID-19.

This clone was detected only once. The chain recombines TRBV18 with TRBJ2-2; possible D gene TRBD1, 5 bases. This CDR3 is built from 14 residues. V shed 4 bases and J shed 1 base, with 7 bases lying between them. Per the germline V gene, CDR1 is KGHSH and CDR2 is LQKENI. The CDR3 is CASSQTGNTGELFF. The CDR3 nucleotides are TGTGCCAGCTCACAAACAGGGAACACCGGGGAGCTGTTTTTT.

V is TRBV27 and J is TRBJ2-5, with D possibly TRBD1 on 5 matching bases. The germline V gene encodes CDR1 MNHEY and CDR2 SMNVEV (reference sequence). The CDR3 consists of 14 residues. Trimming stripped 1 base from V and 3 bases from J, with 9 bases between. The CDR3 DNA follows: TGTGCCAGCAGTTTATTAGGGGCAGAAGAGACCCAGTACTTC. Translation: CASSLLGAEETQYF.

CDR3 DNA: TGTGCCAGCAGCTTAGTGAACGGGGGAGAGTTCTTC. It specifies CASSLVNGGEFF. The gene calls are TRBV7-9 and TRBJ2-1; D might be TRBD2 (6 bases). This CDR3 is built from 12 residues. V lost 1 base, J lost 14 bases, and 12 bases lay in between. Per the germline V gene, CDR1 is SEHNR and CDR2 is FQNEAQ (reference sequence).

The rearrangement joins TRBV20-1 to TRBJ2-7, with D maybe TRBD2 (5 bases). This CDR3 has 11 residues. V lost 5 bases and J lost 5, with 10 bases in between. CDR1 and CDR2 (germline): DFQATT, SNEGSKA (reference sequence). This CDR3 reads CSARVGDEQYF. In DNA, the CDR3 is TGCAGTGCTCGGGTGGGAGACGAGCAGTACTTC.

The V gene is TRBV3-1 (or the pseudogene TRBV3-2), the J gene TRBJ2-7, with 8 bases aligning to TRBD1. Germline trimming cut 5 bases from V and 6 bases from J; bases unmatched to any gene: 6. The CDR3 covers 13 residues. CDR1 is LGHDT, CDR2 YNNKEL, per germline (reference sequence). The CDR3 nucleotides are TGTGCCAGCAGCAGGCAGGGGGCCTTCGAGCAGTACTTC. It yields the protein CASSRQGAFEQYF.

This sequence joins TRBV7-2 and TRBJ1-1; the D is unclear. This CDR3 contains 13 residues. CDR1 is SGHTA and CDR2 is FQGNSA in the germline V gene. Trimming removed 5 bases from V and 8 bases from J, with 15 bases in between. The CDR3 sequence is CASSPQFAPEAFF. CDR3 in DNA: TGTGCCAGCAGCCCACAATTCGCCCCGGAAGCTTTCTTT.

V and J are TRBV5-1 and TRBJ1-2; tentative D call: TRBD1 (6 bases). V lost 2 bases, J lost 8 bases, and 16 bases lay in between. CDR1 is SGHRS and CDR2 is YFSETQ in the germline V gene. The CDR3 covers 14 residues. The CDR3: CASSFGQTTLGYTF. CDR3 DNA sequence: TGCGCCAGCAGCTTTGGACAGACAACGTTGGGCTACACCTTC.

This sequence joins TRBV29-1 and TRBJ2-3; 12 positions match TRBD2. The CDR3 loop spans 15 amino acids. Trimming cost V 6 bases and J 4 bases; bases outside gene matches: 8. From germline, CDR1 is SQVTM and CDR2 ANQGSEA. In nucleotides, the CDR3 is TGCAGCGTCATTGGACTAGCGGGGTCCCCAGATACGCAGTATTTT. This sequence encodes CSVIGLAGSPDTQYF.

This clone has just a few counts. V gene TRBV21-1 combines with J gene TRBJ2-5; TRBD2 is the table's D call, not checked against the DNA. TRBV21-1 is a pseudogene. This CDR3 has 16 amino acids. In DNA form, the CDR3 reads TGTGCCAGCAGCAAAATTGGCCCCGGGTTCCAAGAGACCCAGTACTTC. Residues: CASSKIGPGFQETQYF.

This clone has only one observation. V and J are TRBV9 and TRBJ1-1; 11 bases line up with TRBD1. This CDR3 comprises 18 residues. V lost 6 bases and J lost 0; bases outside the gene matches: 13. Germline CDR1 and CDR2: SGDLS and YYNGEE. The CDR3 nucleotides are TGTGCCAGCACCAAAGGGGAGGGACAGGGGGTTTTGAACACTGAAGCTTTCTTT. Protein: CASTKGEGQGVLNTEAFF.

The chain uses TRBV12-3 or TRBV12-4 and TRBJ1-4, with D perhaps matching TRBD1 (6 bases). The ends were cut back, 7 bases at V and 3 bases at J, with 9 bases in the middle. The CDR3 extends over 13 amino acids. CDR3 sequence reads: CASKGVANEKLFF. CDR3 sequence (DNA): TGTGCCAGCAAGGGGGTTGCTAATGAAAAACTGTTTTTT.

This chain joins TRBV28 and TRBJ2-7; TRBD1 might be the D (5 bases). Germline V gene data show CDR1 as MDHEN and CDR2 as SYDVKM. Trimming took 2 bases from V and 5 from J, leaving 19 bases between them. This CDR3 has 16 residues. The CDR3 sequence is CASSLGFGQGRHEQYF. CDR3 sequence (DNA): TGTGCCAGCAGTTTAGGTTTCGGACAAGGAAGGCACGAGCAGTACTTC.

V and J are TRBV19 and TRBJ1-3, with D possibly TRBD1 on 5 matching bases. There are 14 residues in the CDR3. The germline V and J ends were trimmed by 4 bases and 0 bases, with 7 bases remaining between them. Germline V gives CDR1 LNHDA, CDR2 SQIVND (reference sequence). CDR3 coding DNA: TGTGCCAGTAGTAGCAGGGTCTCTGGAAACACCATATATTTT. This gives the protein CASSSRVSGNTIYF.

The gene calls are TRBV12-3 or TRBV12-4 and TRBJ1-2; TRBD1 matches at 8 bases. The CDR3 has 12 amino acids. V was clipped by 5 bases and J by 6 bases; unmatched bases: 2. The chain's CDR3 is CASSPGGNGYTF. DNA of the CDR3: TGTGCCAGCAGTCCAGGGGGCAATGGCTACACCTTC.

The CDR3 loop reads CSGSGRPEGHMNTEAFF. As DNA, the CDR3 is TGCAGCGGTTCAGGGCGTCCCGAGGGACACATGAACACTGAAGCTTTCTTT. The V gene is TRBV29-1, the J gene TRBJ1-1, with a tentative D call TRBD1 (6 bases). CDR1 and CDR2 (germline): SQVTM, ANQGSEA. The CDR3 contains 17 residues. V was trimmed by 7 bases and J by 0 bases, leaving 24 bases between them. Based on the CDR3 plus reference TRBV29-1 and TRBJ1-1, the full variable domain is SAVISQKPSRDICQRGTSLTIQCQVDSQVTMMFWYRQQPGQSLTLIATANQGSEATYESGFVIDKFPISRPNLTFSTLTVSNMSPEDSSIYLCSGSGRPEGHMNTEAFFGQGTRLTVV.

A word on this clone: The sample has other DNA sequences that encode this CDR3 too. The chain links TRBV7-2 to TRBJ2-7, with 12 bases that match TRBD2. With V trimmed by 3 bases and J by 2 bases, 2 bases remained unmatched. Germline V lookup: CDR1 SGHTA, CDR2 FQGNSA. This CDR3 spans 15 amino acids. This chain's CDR3 is CASSFSSGGAYEQYF. CDR3 coding DNA: TGTGCCAGCAGCTTTTCTAGCGGGGGGGCCTACGAGCAGTACTTC.

The CDR3 bases are TGTGCCAGCAGCCCGGGGACTAGAATAGGTCCAGAGACCCAGTACTTC. Translating it yields CASSPGTRIGPETQYF. This chain uses TRBV4-2 with TRBJ2-5; 8 bases fit TRBD2. Germline V gene data show CDR1 as LGHNA and CDR2 as YNFKEQ. CDR3 length: 16 amino acids. With 4 bases clipped from V and 4 bases from J, the junction kept 11 bases outside the gene matches.

The chain recombines TRBV7-9 with TRBJ2-1, with 7 bases matching TRBD1. Trimming at V came to 5 bases and at J to 0 bases, leaving 10 bases not matched to a gene. The length of the CDR3 is 17 residues. CDR1 SEHNR and CDR2 FQNEAQ come from the germline V gene (reference sequence). In nucleotides, the CDR3 is TGTGCCAGCAGCCCCGGTCGGACAGGCAGCTCCTACAATGAGCAGTTCTTC. Translation gives CASSPGRTGSSYNEQFF.

The chain uses TRBV11-3 and TRBJ1-1; 11 bases align to TRBD1. V was clipped by 4 bases and J by 4 bases; unmatched bases: 11. The CDR3 consists of 17 residues. Germline CDR1 reads SGHNT; CDR2 reads YENEEA. The CDR3 DNA is TGTGCCAGCAGCTCTCCCCGGACAGGGGGCGAAGGCACTGAAGCTTTCTTT. It translates to CASSSPRTGGEGTEAFF.

This clone was counted only a few times. The chain joins TRBV7-9 to TRBJ1-4, with 11 bases matching TRBD1. The length of the CDR3 is 16 residues. CDR1 is SEHNR and CDR2 is FQNEAQ in the germline V gene (reference sequence). The trim removed 0 bases at V and 7 bases at J, leaving 4 bases unmatched. The CDR3 sequence is CASSLARDRGIEKLFF. The CDR3 coding sequence is TGTGCCAGCAGCTTAGCACGGGACAGGGGGATTGAAAAACTGTTTTTT. The entire variable domain, with the rest obtained from reference TRBV7-9 and TRBJ1-4, is as follows: DTGVSQNPRHKITKRGQNVTFRCDPISEHNRLYWYRQTLGQGPEFLTYFQNEAQLEKSRLLSDRFSAERPKGSFSTLEIQRTEQGDSAMYLCASSLARDRGIEKLFFGSGTQLSVL.